The clone carrying this T cell receptor beta chain was observed a single time. Its antigen remains unknown. This CDR3 comprises 15 residues. Germline CDR1 and CDR2: SNHLY and FYNNEI. V lost 8 bases and J 5 bases, leaving 19 bases between the germline ends. Expressed TCRB transcripts were sequenced because the isolated RNA had all been reverse transcribed beforehand. The protocol was immunoSEQ multiplex PCR, while the TCRdb copy is restricted to in-frame clones and leaves out a portion. The sample lists around 30,000 clones; about 61% were seen once. This sample is drawn from a study of beta chain features in type 1 diabetes. Whole-study findings and limits: Moderate but significant shortening of TCRB CDR3s was recorded in all four CD4+ subsets from Type 1 diabetes patients. In type 1 diabetes patients, VDJ junctions had fewer insertions; deletions at these junctions were more frequent.

The sample was Tregs from blood. This chain connects TRBV2 to TRBJ2-1; D perhaps matches TRBD2 (6 bases). The TCR sequence derives from a woman under 40 with type 1 diabetes. CDR3 in DNA: TGTGCCAGCCGTCCAGGCGGGGCAGGGAACAATGAGCAGTTCTTC. As protein: CASRPGGAGNNEQFF.